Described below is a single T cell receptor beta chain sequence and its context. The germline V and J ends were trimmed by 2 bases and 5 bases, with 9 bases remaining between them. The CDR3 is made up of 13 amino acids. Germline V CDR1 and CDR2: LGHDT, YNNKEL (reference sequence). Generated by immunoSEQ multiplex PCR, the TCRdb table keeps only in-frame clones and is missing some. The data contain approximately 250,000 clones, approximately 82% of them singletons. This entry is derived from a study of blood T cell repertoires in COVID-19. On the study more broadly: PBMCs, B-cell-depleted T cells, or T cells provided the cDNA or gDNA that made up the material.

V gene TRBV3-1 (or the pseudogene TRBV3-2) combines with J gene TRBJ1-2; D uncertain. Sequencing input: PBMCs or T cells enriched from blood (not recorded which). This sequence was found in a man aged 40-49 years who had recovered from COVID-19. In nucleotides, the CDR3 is TGTGCCAGCAGCCAAATAGGACTTTATGGCTACACCTTC. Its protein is CASSQIGLYGYTF.